Detailed here is one TCR beta chain. A v3.0 immunoSEQ assay was performed at survey level. The table came from immunoSEQ multiplex PCR; TCRdb's copy has only in-frame clones and leaves some out. In the table there are roughly 25,000 clones, 80% to 95% of which are singletons. The record originates from a study of long-term antiretroviral therapy in people with HIV. Looked up from germline, CDR1 is SEHNR and CDR2 is FQNEAQ (reference sequence). This CDR3 comprises 14 residues. The ends were cut back, 5 bases at V and 7 bases at J, with 18 bases in the middle. Sequenced material: unsorted PBMCs, taken 7.6 years after starting antiretroviral therapy. This TCR derives from a woman aged 40 to 49 with HIV. V and J are TRBV7-9 and TRBJ2-7; D may match TRBD1 or TRBD2 (5 bases each). CDR3 sequence (DNA): TGTGCCAGCAGCCCCGGGGCCCACCCTCGGGAGCAGTACTTC. Amino acid sequence: CASSPGAHPREQYF.